This TCR beta chain was found in a study of blood T cell repertoires in COVID-19. The table came from immunoSEQ multiplex PCR; TCRdb's copy has only in-frame clones and leaves some out. Of about 220,000 clones listed, about four fifths were seen once; the top ten hold approximately 6.2%. What was sequenced was PBMCs or T cells enriched from blood (not recorded which). This clonotype originated in a woman aged 40-49 years who had recovered from COVID-19.

For the CDR3, the DNA is TGTGCCAGTAGTGCGGACAGGGGAGCCTACGAGCAGTACTTC. Its translation is CASSADRGAYEQYF. The rearrangement links TRBV19 to TRBJ2-7, with 9 nucleotides matching TRBD1. Trimming took 5 bases from V and 2 from J; bases not matched to a gene: 4. The CDR3 extends over 14 amino acids. Germline CDR1 reads LNHDA; CDR2 reads SQIVND (reference sequence).